Below, one T cell receptor (beta chain) is given with its context. Its antigen is currently unknown. Noted time point: sample taken at primary tumor resection. Sequencing was performed on whole RNA extracted from tumor and nontumor lung tissue, or from frozen PBMC, and the material was left unsorted. Donation came from about 72 patients with untreated early-stage non-small cell lung cancer. This entry is derived from a study of spatial heterogeneity in lung cancer. Overall study: Raw reads contained each unique TCR and UMI combination more than ten times on average.

Study outcomes and limitations: Tumor TCRs that were ubiquitous and expanded showed up in blood more at resection than follow-up.

The study tagged each TCR cDNA molecule with a unique molecular identifier. In TCRdb, the 5' RACE reads were re-called with MiXCR into one record per CDR3 protein. The sample has roughly 11,000 distinct CDR3 sequences, approximately 15% seen once. The trim removed 6 bases at V and 2 bases at J, leaving 21 bases unmatched. This CDR3 contains 22 residues. Germline V gene lookup returns CDR1 MDHEN and CDR2 SYDVKM. This clonotype was sampled from a male donor with early-stage non-small cell lung cancer. The chain is built from TRBV28 and TRBJ1-6, with 11 positions matching TRBD1. The specimen comprised PBMCs, sampled at surgery. This CDR3 is CASRFMGLFGTGGIAYNSPLHF. CDR3 nucleotide sequence: TGTGCCAGCAGGTTTATGGGCCTTTTTGGGACAGGGGGAATCGCCTATAATTCACCCCTCCACTTT.